A single sample is the source of the 11 T cell receptor beta chains below, sequenced in a study of T cells in localized non-small cell lung cancer. TCRdb's table, derived via immunoSEQ multiplex PCR, lists solely in-frame clones and lacks some. The repertoire holds some 36,000 clones, with just over 85% as singletons. The sequenced sample was peripheral blood mononuclear cells, obtained before any cancer treatment. The receptors shown here come from a male donor aged 60 or over with stage II lung adenocarcinoma.

This CDR3 is CASSWGDRSEQYF. The DNA for the CDR3 is TGTGCCAGCAGCTGGGGGGACAGATCCGAGCAGTACTTC. The genes are TRBV5-6 and TRBJ2-7; D perhaps matches TRBD1 (7 bases). This CDR3 spans 13 amino acids. V was cut by 3 bases and J by 6 bases, with 13 bases left in between. Germline CDR1 reads SGHDT; CDR2 reads YYEEEE.

The J gene is TRBJ2-1, the V gene TRBV6-1, with D perhaps TRBD2 (6 bases). The CDR3 length is 14 residues. Germline V gene sequence: CDR1 MNHNS, CDR2 SASEGT. Trimming stripped 6 bases from V and 2 bases from J, with 11 bases between. The CDR3 nucleotides are TGTGCCAGCAGGGGGGGACTGGCCTACAATGAGCAGTTCTTC. This codes for CASRGGLAYNEQFF.

The rearrangement joins TRBV30 to TRBJ1-3; tentative D call: TRBD1 (5 bases). Germline V lookup: CDR1 GTSNPN, CDR2 SVGIG (reference sequence). The CDR3 runs to 16 residues. V lost 1 base and J 0 bases, leaving 13 bases between the germline ends. CDR3 in DNA: TGTGCCTGGAGTGCTCGCCTCACAGGCTCTGGAAACACCATATATTTT. Translation gives CAWSARLTGSGNTIYF.

This clone occurred a few times. The CDR3 here is CAWTPYTEAFF. In DNA, the CDR3 is TGTGCCTGGACCCCCTACACTGAAGCTTTCTTT. The chain combines TRBV30 with TRBJ1-1, with unresolved D. Trimming pared 4 bases from V and 3 bases from J, leaving 6 bases between. Germline CDR1 GTSNPN, CDR2 SVGIG (reference sequence). CDR3 size: 11 residues. The entire variable domain, with the rest obtained from reference TRBV30 and TRBJ1-1, is as follows: SQTIHQWPATLVQPVGSPLSLECTVEGTSNPNLYWYRQAAGRGLQLLFYSVGIGQISSEVPQNLSASRPQDRQFILSSKKLLLSDSGFYLCAWTPYTEAFFGQGTRLTVV.

The gene calls are TRBV28 and TRBJ1-5; 10 bases map to TRBD1. Trimming at V came to 6 bases and at J to 9 bases, leaving 8 bases not matched to a gene. The germline V gene has CDR1 MDHEN and CDR2 SYDVKM. This CDR3 has 14 amino acids. CDR3 loop: CASSPDRGTRPQHF. CDR3 in DNA: TGTGCCAGCAGCCCGGACAGGGGGACCCGGCCCCAGCATTTT.

V gene TRBV10-3 combines with J gene TRBJ1-5; 10 bases align to TRBD1. Germline V gene data show CDR1 as ENHRY and CDR2 as SYGVKD. J lost 0 bases, V lost 10 bases, and 6 bases had no gene match. The CDR3 has 15 amino acids. CDR3 loop: CATGQGDYSNQPQHF. In DNA, the CDR3 is TGTGCCACTGGACAGGGGGACTATAGCAATCAGCCCCAGCATTTT.

V and J are TRBV28 and TRBJ1-1; D possibly corresponds to TRBD1 (6 bases). CDR1 is MDHEN and CDR2 is SYDVKM in the germline V gene. Trimming took off 2 bases at V and 1 base at J, with 11 bases between the two ends. This CDR3 has 15 amino acids. CDR3 sequence reads: CASSLRGAGNTEAFF. CDR3 DNA: TGTGCCAGCAGTTTAAGGGGGGCCGGGAACACTGAAGCTTTCTTT.

The gene calls are TRBV19 and TRBJ2-7; perhaps TRBD2 as D (6 bases). Germline assignment: CDR1 LNHDA and CDR2 SQIVND (reference sequence). The CDR3 is 14 amino acids. With 6 bases removed from V and 2 bases from J, the gap between germline ends came to 14 bases. CDR3 bases: TGTGCCAGTAGCCTCAAGGAGGGACCCTACGAGCAGTACTTC. It codes for CASSLKEGPYEQYF.

V usage is TRBV5-1 and J usage is TRBJ2-1; TRBD1 matches at 9 bases. Per germline, CDR1 SGHRS and CDR2 YFSETQ. V gave up 3 bases and J gave up 2 bases; unmatched junction bases: 15. The CDR3 sequence is 19 residues long. The CDR3 loop reads CASSSPDRGDTRPYNEQFF. In DNA, the CDR3 is TGCGCCAGCAGCTCCCCGGACAGGGGAGATACTAGGCCCTACAATGAGCAGTTCTTC.

The CDR3 sequence is CASSESVYYGYTF. For the CDR3, the DNA is TGTGCCAGCAGTGAATCTGTTTACTATGGCTACACCTTC. The J gene is TRBJ1-2, the V gene TRBV2; no reliable D call. This CDR3 has 13 residues. Per the germline V gene, CDR1 is SNHLY and CDR2 is FYNNEI. Trimming cost V 2 bases and J 3 bases, with 7 bases left between them.

The chain is built from TRBV18 and TRBJ2-2, with TRBD2 matching over 9 bases. This CDR3 has 13 residues. Germline V gives CDR1 KGHSH, CDR2 LQKENI. Trimming took 9 bases from V and 5 from J; bases not matched to a gene: 4. This CDR3 reads CASLAGRTGELFF. As DNA, the CDR3 is TGTGCCAGTCTAGCGGGAAGGACCGGGGAGCTGTTTTTT.